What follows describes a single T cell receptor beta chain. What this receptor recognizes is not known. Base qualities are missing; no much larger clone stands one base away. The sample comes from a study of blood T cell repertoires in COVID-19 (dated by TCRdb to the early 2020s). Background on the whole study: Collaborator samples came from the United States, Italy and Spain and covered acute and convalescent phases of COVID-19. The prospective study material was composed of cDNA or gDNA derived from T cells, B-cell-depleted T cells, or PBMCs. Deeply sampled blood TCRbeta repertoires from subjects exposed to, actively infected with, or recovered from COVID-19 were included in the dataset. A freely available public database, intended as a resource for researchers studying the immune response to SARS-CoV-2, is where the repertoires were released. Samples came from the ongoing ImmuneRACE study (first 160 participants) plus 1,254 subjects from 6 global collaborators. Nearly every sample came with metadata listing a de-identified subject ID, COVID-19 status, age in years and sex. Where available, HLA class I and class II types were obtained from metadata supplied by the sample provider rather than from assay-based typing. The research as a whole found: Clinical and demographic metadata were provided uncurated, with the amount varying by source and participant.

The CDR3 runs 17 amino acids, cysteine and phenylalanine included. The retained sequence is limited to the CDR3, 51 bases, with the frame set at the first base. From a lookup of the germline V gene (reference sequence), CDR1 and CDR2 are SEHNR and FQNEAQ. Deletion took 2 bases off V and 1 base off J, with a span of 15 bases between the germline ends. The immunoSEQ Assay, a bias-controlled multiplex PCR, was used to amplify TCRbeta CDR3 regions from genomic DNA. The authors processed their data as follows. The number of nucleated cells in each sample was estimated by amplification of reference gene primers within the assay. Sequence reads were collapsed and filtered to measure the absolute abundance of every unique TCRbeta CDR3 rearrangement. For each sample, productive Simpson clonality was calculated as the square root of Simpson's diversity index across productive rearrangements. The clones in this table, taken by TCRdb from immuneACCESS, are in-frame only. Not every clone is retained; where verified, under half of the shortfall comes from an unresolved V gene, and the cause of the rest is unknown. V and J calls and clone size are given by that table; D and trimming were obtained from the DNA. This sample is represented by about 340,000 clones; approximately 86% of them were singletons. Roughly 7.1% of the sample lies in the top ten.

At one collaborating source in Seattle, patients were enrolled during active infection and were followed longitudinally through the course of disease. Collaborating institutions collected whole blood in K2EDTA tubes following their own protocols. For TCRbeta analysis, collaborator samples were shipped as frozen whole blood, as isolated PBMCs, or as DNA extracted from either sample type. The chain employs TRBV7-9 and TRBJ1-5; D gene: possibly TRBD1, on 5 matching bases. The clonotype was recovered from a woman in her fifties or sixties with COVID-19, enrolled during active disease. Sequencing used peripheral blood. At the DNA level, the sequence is TGTGCCAGCAGCTTAACTCCCAGGGTGGGGAGCAATCAGCCCCAGCATTTT. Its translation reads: CASSLTPRVGSNQPQHF.